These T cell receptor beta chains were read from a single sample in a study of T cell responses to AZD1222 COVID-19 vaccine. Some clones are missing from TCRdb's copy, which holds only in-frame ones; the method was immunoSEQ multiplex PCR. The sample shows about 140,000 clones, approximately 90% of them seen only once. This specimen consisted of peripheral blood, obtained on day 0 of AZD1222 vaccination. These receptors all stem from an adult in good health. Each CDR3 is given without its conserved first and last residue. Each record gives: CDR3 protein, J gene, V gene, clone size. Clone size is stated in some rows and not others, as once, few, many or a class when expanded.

CDR3aa: ASSLGQGVTNEKLF
j_gene: TRBJ1-4
v_gene: TRBV5-1
abundance: once

CDR3aa: AIQETYGYT
j_gene: TRBJ1-2
v_gene: TRBV2
abundance: -

CDR3aa: ASSLSSIYNSPLH
j_gene: TRBJ1-6
v_gene: TRBV27
abundance: -

CDR3aa: ASSLFPGAGGNEQF
j_gene: TRBJ2-1
v_gene: TRBV27
abundance: -

CDR3aa: ASSASSNSISSPLH
j_gene: TRBJ1-6
v_gene: TRBV9
abundance: few

CDR3aa: ASSRPGGLTYEQY
j_gene: TRBJ2-7
v_gene: TRBV6-5
abundance: few

CDR3aa: ASSPNAGGLDTQY
j_gene: TRBJ2-3
v_gene: TRBV18
abundance: -

CDR3aa: ASSYSGQTGELF
j_gene: TRBJ2-2
v_gene: TRBV6-2/TRBV6-3
abundance: -

CDR3aa: ASSLALNTEAF
j_gene: TRBJ1-1
v_gene: TRBV27
abundance: -

CDR3aa: ASRAGTASNQPQH
j_gene: TRBJ1-5
v_gene: TRBV2
abundance: -

CDR3aa: ASSGQDRLYGYT
j_gene: TRBJ1-2
v_gene: TRBV25-1
abundance: -